A single T cell receptor beta chain is shown here with its context. Its antigen is still unknown. The data belong to a study of regulatory and conventional T cells in RAG deficiency. CDR3 length: 13 amino acids. Per germline, CDR1 SGHRS and CDR2 YFSETQ. V was shortened by 0 bases and J by 2 bases, with 5 bases between the two germline ends. Study outcomes and limitations: Omenn patients showed >90% Treg-Tconv overlap and shorter CDR3 lengths. Compared with controls, unique Treg TCR beta sequences dropped roughly 94-fold in Omenn syndrome and CID/AS.

The sorted conventional CD4+ T cells were CD25-low and CD127-high, with genomic DNA sequenced. Assay used: immunoSEQ multiplex PCR; TCRdb lists only in-frame clones, some missing. The sample lists 20,000 to 25,000 clones; 95% to 97% were seen once. This sample also belongs to another study, concerning regulatory T cells. That paper notes: Primers: 52 TRBV forward and 13 TRBJ reverse. Patient repertoires had restricted TRB V-J pairs and skewed V and J usage, most in Tregs.

This receptor was identified in a human donor in good health. Source material: CD25- CD4+ T cells sorted from blood. V usage is TRBV5-1 and J usage is TRBJ1-2; no definite D call. The CDR3 DNA reads TGCGCCAGCAGCTTGGACAGCAACTATGGCTACACCTTC. Translated: CASSLDSNYGYTF.